Listed here are 25 T cell receptor beta chains from one sample, sequenced in a study of cytomegalovirus exposure and HLA in healthy donors. Vbeta (60) and Jbeta (13) primers were used in the PCR. Some clones are missing from TCRdb's copy, which holds only in-frame ones; the method was immunoSEQ multiplex PCR. This sample has some 150,000 clones, with approximately 85% found just once. Sequencing was done on a sample of PBMCs. The receptors originated from a woman aged 18-30 years in good health and CMV-seronegative.

V gene TRBV19 combines with J gene TRBJ1-6; 7 bases are shared with TRBD1. Germline CDR1 and CDR2: LNHDA and SQIVND (reference sequence). The CDR3 has 16 amino acids. J lost 7 bases, V lost 4 bases, and 10 bases had no gene match. The CDR3: CASSTLGQSHNSPLHF. CDR3 in DNA: TGTGCCAGTAGTACCCTGGGACAGAGTCACAATTCACCCCTCCACTTT.

This clone was observed a single time. The V call is TRBV2, the J call TRBJ1-2; D is perhaps TRBD1 (6 bases). The V and J ends lost 7 bases and 4 bases respectively, with 16 bases between them. The CDR3 spans 14 residues. The germline CDR1 and CDR2 sequences are SNHLY and FYNNEI. The CDR3 nucleotides are TGTGCCAGCAAGGAGCAGGGGCCAGGCTATGGCTACACCTTC. This codes for CASKEQGPGYGYTF.

The chain uses TRBV9 and TRBJ2-5, with 10 bases lining up with TRBD2. V shed 0 bases, J shed 4 bases, and the junction held 6 bases outside the gene matches. CDR1 SGDLS and CDR2 YYNGEE come from the germline V gene. The CDR3 spans 16 residues. The CDR3 loop reads CASSVGTSGIGETQYF. For the CDR3, the DNA is TGTGCCAGCAGCGTAGGAACTAGCGGGATCGGAGAGACCCAGTACTTC.

The chain links TRBV7-9 to TRBJ2-7, with D tentatively TRBD1 (6 bases). CDR1 SEHNR and CDR2 FQNEAQ come from the germline V gene (reference sequence). The CDR3 spans 16 residues. V shed 5 bases and J shed 2 bases, with 19 bases lying between them. The CDR3 bases are TGTGCCAGCAGCCCAGGGGTCACAGGGATAACCTACGAGCAGTACTTC. Translated: CASSPGVTGITYEQYF.

The rearrangement joins TRBV4-3 to TRBJ2-3, with a possible D match to TRBD2 (5 bases). CDR1 and CDR2 from the germline V gene are LGHNA and YSLEER. V was cut by 0 bases and J by 8 bases, with 12 bases left in between. The CDR3 covers 14 residues. CDR3 residues: CASSQDTRVGTQYF. CDR3 DNA sequence: TGCGCCAGCAGCCAAGATACGAGGGTGGGTACGCAGTATTTT.

This clone occurred a few times. The gene calls are TRBV6-1 and TRBJ1-2; D is possibly TRBD1 (5 bases). The germline V gene encodes CDR1 MNHNS and CDR2 SASEGT. V dropped 2 bases and J dropped 4 bases, with 8 bases sitting between them. This CDR3 spans 13 amino acids. The CDR3 DNA sequence: TGTGCCAGCAGTGAAAAAGGGGCCTATGGCTACACCTTC. Its translation: CASSEKGAYGYTF.

This chain uses TRBV7-4 with TRBJ1-2; 10 bases align to TRBD1. The CDR3 runs to 17 residues. Germline values: CDR1 SGHVT, CDR2 SQSDAQ. V dropped 2 bases and J dropped 7; count of bases not matched to a gene: 13. The CDR3: CASSLPFQGQGLGGYTF. CDR3 nucleotide sequence: TGTGCCAGCAGCTTACCCTTCCAGGGACAGGGGTTGGGTGGCTACACCTTC.

The chain carries TRBV19 and TRBJ2-5, with TRBD2 matching over 15 bases. Trimming removed 2 bases from V and 5 bases from J; junction bases left unmatched: 6. The germline gives CDR1 LNHDA, CDR2 SQIVND (reference sequence). CDR3 length: 17 amino acids. The CDR3: CASSIQGLAGGFETQYF. In DNA form, the CDR3 reads TGTGCCAGTAGTATACAGGGACTAGCGGGAGGATTTGAGACCCAGTACTTC.

This clone has a single count. The rearrangement links TRBV6-5 to TRBJ2-5; D unclear. Germline V gene sequence: CDR1 MNHEY, CDR2 SVGAGI. V lost 2 bases and J lost 2, with 15 bases in between. This CDR3 has 16 residues. The CDR3 protein is CASSYDPETTQETQYF. The CDR3 DNA is TGTGCCAGCAGTTACGATCCAGAAACCACACAAGAGACCCAGTACTTC.

The V call is TRBV2, the J call TRBJ1-1; D is undetermined. The CDR3 has 13 amino acids. Germline values: CDR1 SNHLY, CDR2 FYNNEI. The germline V and J ends were trimmed by 4 bases and 5 bases, with 11 bases remaining between them. The CDR3 spells CASSVGAGTEAFF. CDR3 DNA: TGTGCCAGCAGTGTAGGAGCGGGGACTGAAGCTTTCTTT.

This clone appeared once. The J gene is TRBJ2-5, the V gene TRBV21-1; the D call in the table, TRBD2, was not verified against the DNA. TRBV21-1 corresponds to a pseudogene. The CDR3 totals 13 residues. DNA for the CDR3: TGTGCCAGCAGCCAGCGGGAGAGGGAGACCCAGTACTTC. Protein product: CASSQRERETQYF.

The genes are TRBV9 and TRBJ2-5; 7 positions match TRBD1. TRBJ2-7 explains the end of the DNA better; the J call may be wrong. The CDR3 has 13 amino acids. Germline assignment: CDR1 SGDLS and CDR2 YYNGEE. CDR3 in DNA: TGTGCCAGCAGCTCACAGGGGTCCTACGAGCAGTACTTC. This gives the protein CASSSQGSYEQYF.

The V call is TRBV2, the J call TRBJ2-1; 7 positions agree with TRBD2. Per the germline V gene, CDR1 is SNHLY and CDR2 is FYNNEI. Trimming took 6 bases from V and 8 from J; bases not matched to a gene: 4. This CDR3 spans 12 amino acids. The CDR3 nucleotides are TGTGCCAGCAGGAGACTAGCTCATGAGCAGTTCTTC. Protein product: CASRRLAHEQFF.

The V call is TRBV5-4, the J call TRBJ1-6; 8 bases line up with TRBD1. This CDR3 is 17 amino acids long. From germline, CDR1 is SGHNT and CDR2 YYREEE (reference sequence). The junction had 6 bases not matched to a gene; V was cut back by 4 bases and J by 0 bases. CDR3 coding DNA: TGTGCCAGCAGCGAGAGGACAGGGAGCTCCTATAATTCACCCCTCCACTTT. Amino acids: CASSERTGSSYNSPLHF.

This sequence joins TRBV7-9 and TRBJ2-5; the D gene is possibly TRBD1 (6 bases). Trimming left V 1 base short and J 14 bases short, with 11 bases between. Germline values: CDR1 SEHNR, CDR2 FQNEAQ (reference sequence). The CDR3 extends over 11 amino acids. The CDR3 spells CASSLGGHCYF. The DNA for the CDR3 is TGTGCCAGCAGCTTAGGGGGGCACTGCTACTTC.

The chain couples TRBV7-8 to TRBJ1-3, with TRBD1 matching 9 bases. J gave up 4 bases and V 2 bases, and 6 bases lay outside the gene matches. This CDR3 has 16 residues. Germline V gives CDR1 SGHVS, CDR2 FQNEAQ. This chain's CDR3 is CASSLRQGVSGNTIYF. CDR3 sequence (DNA): TGTGCCAGCAGCTTAAGACAGGGGGTTTCCGGAAACACCATATATTTT.

V gene TRBV6-1 combines with J gene TRBJ2-3; TRBD2 aligns across 9 bases. In germline, CDR1 is MNHNS, CDR2 SASEGT. V lost 8 bases, J lost 3 bases, and 6 bases stayed unmatched. This CDR3 has 14 residues. The CDR3 nucleotides read TGTGCCAGCGGTGCGGGGGGGGGTACAGATACGCAGTATTTT. This codes for CASGAGGGTDTQYF.

The V gene is TRBV11-2, the J gene TRBJ1-2, with 7 bases that match TRBD1. This CDR3 has 13 residues. Trimming took 3 bases from V and 4 from J; bases not matched to a gene: 2. Germline V gene data show CDR1 as SGHAT and CDR2 as FQNNGV. CDR3 in amino acids: CASSFNRGYGYTF. The CDR3 DNA sequence: TGTGCCAGCAGCTTTAACAGGGGCTATGGCTACACCTTC.

The rearrangement joins TRBV18 to TRBJ2-7, with unresolved D. The ends were cut back, 4 bases at V and 7 bases at J, with 11 bases in the middle. CDR3 size: 12 residues. Germline assignment: CDR1 KGHSH and CDR2 LQKENI. The CDR3 DNA sequence: TGTGCCAGCTCACAAGACACTGGAGAGCAGTACTTC. Translation gives CASSQDTGEQYF.

This clone showed up just a few times. The chain is built from TRBV2 and TRBJ1-4; a weak D match, TRBD1 (6 bases). Germline CDR1 and CDR2: SNHLY and FYNNEI. The CDR3 contains 14 residues. The V end was cut by 7 bases, the J end by 1 base, with 10 bases between. CDR3 protein: CASNVDRTNEKLFF. DNA for the CDR3: TGTGCCAGCAACGTGGACAGAACTAATGAAAAACTGTTTTTT.

The V and J genes are TRBV28 and TRBJ2-2; TRBD1 is a possible D gene (6 bases). Germline values: CDR1 MDHEN, CDR2 SYDVKM. V lost 4 bases and J 1 base, leaving 16 bases between the germline ends. The CDR3 loop spans 17 amino acids. CDR3 coding DNA: TGTGCCAGCAGTTCCGGACAGAACCCTATGAACACCGGGGAGCTGTTTTTT. Its translation is CASSSGQNPMNTGELFF.

The V call is TRBV19, the J call TRBJ1-2; TRBD1 matches 9 bases. J was trimmed by 8 bases and V by 5 bases; bases with no gene match: 12. The CDR3 spans 15 residues. Germline-derived CDR1 and CDR2 are LNHDA and SQIVND (reference sequence). The CDR3 loop is CASSHPGTGLEGYTF. In DNA, the CDR3 is TGTGCCAGTAGTCATCCCGGGACAGGGCTCGAAGGCTACACCTTC.

The chain is built from TRBV11-2 and TRBJ2-7; no clear D gene. This CDR3 has 12 amino acids. Trimming pared 4 bases from V and 0 bases from J, leaving 4 bases between. Looked up from germline, CDR1 is SGHAT and CDR2 is FQNNGV. The chain's CDR3 is CASSSISYEQYF. The CDR3 DNA reads as TGTGCCAGCAGCTCAATCTCCTACGAGCAGTACTTC.

The chain uses TRBV5-4 and TRBJ2-7, with D possibly matching TRBD1 (6 bases). The germline V gene has CDR1 SGHNT and CDR2 YYREEE (reference sequence). This CDR3 spans 14 amino acids. Trimming cost V 0 bases and J 2 bases, with 9 bases left between them. The CDR3 nucleotides read TGTGCCAGCAGCTTGGAGGGGGATCCCTACGAGCAGTACTTC. The encoded protein is CASSLEGDPYEQYF.

V gene TRBV12-5 combines with J gene TRBJ2-3; D is possibly TRBD2 (5 bases). CDR1 is LGHNT, CDR2 FRNRAP, per germline. This CDR3 has 12 residues. V shed 6 bases and J shed 4 bases, with 8 bases lying between them. This chain's CDR3 is CASGHGADTQYF. The CDR3 DNA reads TGTGCTAGTGGCCACGGGGCAGATACGCAGTATTTT.